Listed here are 20 T cell receptor beta chains from one sample, sequenced in a study of shared clonotypes between healthy human individuals. Libraries were prepared by immunoSEQ multiplex PCR; TCRdb keeps only in-frame clonotypes and omits some of them. The sample lists about 800,000 clones, approximately 97% occurring once. Cells designated naive CD8 were CD45RO-negative and were positively selected for CCR7, with terminally differentiated effector memory CD45RA+ cells excluded. The sequencing sample was made of naive CD8+ T cells sorted from blood. These TCRs come from a man aged 25-45 years in good health.

The J gene is TRBJ2-1, the V gene TRBV2, with no clear D. Germline CDR1 is SNHLY and CDR2 is FYNNEI. CDR3 length equals 14 residues. V lost 2 bases and J 5 bases, leaving 10 bases between the germline ends. This CDR3 is CASSEMGRDNEQFF. The DNA for the CDR3 is TGTGCCAGCAGTGAAATGGGTCGAGACAATGAGCAGTTCTTC.

The genes are TRBV5-4 and TRBJ1-1; D call uncertain. CDR3 length equals 13 residues. The germline gives CDR1 SGHNT, CDR2 YYREEE (reference sequence). Trimming shortened V by 0 bases and J by 7 bases, and 10 bases separated the two germline ends. CDR3 protein: CASSLVGSIEAFF. DNA for the CDR3: TGTGCCAGCAGCTTGGTGGGGTCCATTGAAGCTTTCTTT.

This chain links TRBV11-2 with TRBJ2-7; D is unresolved. Trimming took off 5 bases at V and 0 bases at J, with 5 bases between the two ends. The CDR3 extends over 12 amino acids. Germline V gene sequence: CDR1 SGHAT, CDR2 FQNNGV. The CDR3 coding sequence is TGTGCCAGCAGCAAAAGCTCCTACGAGCAGTACTTC. Protein sequence: CASSKSSYEQYF.

V and J are TRBV5-4 and TRBJ2-7, with D maybe TRBD2 (7 bases). V gave up 4 bases and J gave up 4 bases, with 21 bases separating them. Per germline, CDR1 SGHNT and CDR2 YYREEE (reference sequence). The CDR3 consists of 16 residues. The CDR3 sequence: CASSPSGGGGTYEQYF. The CDR3 DNA reads TGTGCCAGCAGCCCGTCGGGCGGGGGCGGGACGTACGAGCAGTACTTC.

To note about this clone: The sample carries other DNA sequences with the same CDR3. This sequence joins TRBV4-1 and TRBJ2-5, with D hard to call. CDR3 length: 12 residues. Per the germline V gene, CDR1 is MGHRA and CDR2 is YSYEKL. Trimming removed 0 bases at V and 5 bases at J, with 4 bases between. CDR3 amino acids: CASSQEGETQYF. CDR3 nucleotide sequence: TGCGCCAGCAGCCAAGAGGGGGAGACCCAGTACTTC.

This chain uses TRBV9 with TRBJ2-3; D ambiguous. V shed 0 bases and J shed 0 bases, with 8 bases lying between them. Germline CDR1 reads SGDLS; CDR2 reads YYNGEE. CDR3 length equals 15 residues. The CDR3, as DNA: TGTGCCAGCAGCGTAGACGGGCACAGCACAGATACGCAGTATTTT. This translates into CASSVDGHSTDTQYF.

This clone was recorded once. This rearrangement joins TRBV5-1 to TRBJ2-3; D is undetermined. Trimming removed 1 base from V and 6 bases from J, with 12 bases in between. The length of the CDR3 is 14 residues. The germline gives CDR1 SGHRS, CDR2 YFSETQ. The CDR3 reads CASSLLPATDTQYF. DNA for the CDR3: TGCGCCAGCAGCTTGTTACCAGCAACGGATACGCAGTATTTT. Using reference TRBV5-1 and TRBJ2-3 for the parts outside the CDR3, the full variable domain is KAGVTQTPRYLIKTRGQQVTLSCSPISGHRSVSWYQQTPGQGLQFLFEYFSETQRNKGNFPGRFSGRQFSNSRSEMNVSTLELGDSALYLCASSLLPATDTQYFGPGTRLTVL.

V and J are TRBV5-4 and TRBJ2-1, with 7 nucleotides matching TRBD2. Germline V CDR1 and CDR2: SGHNT, YYREEE (reference sequence). With 2 bases clipped from V and 0 bases from J, the junction kept 11 bases outside the gene matches. The CDR3 is 18 residues long. The CDR3, as DNA: TGTGCCAGCAGCTTTGGCCTAGCGGACCAAAGCTCCTACAATGAGCAGTTCTTC. Residues: CASSFGLADQSSYNEQFF.

The chain couples TRBV5-4 to TRBJ1-2; 7 bases map to TRBD1. The V gene end was trimmed by 4 bases and the J gene end by 3 bases; junction bases not matched to a gene: 6. The germline V gene has CDR1 SGHNT and CDR2 YYREEE (reference sequence). CDR3 length: 14 residues. The chain's CDR3 is CASSIPGQHYGYTF. CDR3 DNA sequence: TGTGCCAGCAGCATACCGGGACAGCACTATGGCTACACCTTC.

This chain connects TRBV5-1 to TRBJ2-3, with a tentative D call TRBD1 (5 bases). The CDR3 runs to 13 residues. V lost 4 bases and J lost 2, with 8 bases in between. In germline, CDR1 is SGHRS, CDR2 YFSETQ. The CDR3 coding sequence is TGCGCCAGCAGCGACAGCTACACAGATACGCAGTATTTT. Translating it yields CASSDSYTDTQYF.

The V gene is TRBV2, the J gene TRBJ2-1, with D hard to call. V lost 4 bases to trimming and J lost 7 bases, with 14 bases between them. Germline V gene data show CDR1 as SNHLY and CDR2 as FYNNEI. The CDR3 has 14 residues. DNA of the CDR3: TGTGCCAGCAGTGGGTTTGATTGGGTTAATGAGCAGTTCTTC. Translation: CASSGFDWVNEQFF. The full variable domain, its missing parts supplied by reference TRBV2 and TRBJ2-1, is EPEVTQTPSHQVTQMGQEVILRCVPISNHLYFYWYRQILGQKVEFLVSFYNNEISEKSEIFDDQFSVERPDGSNFTLKIRSTKLEDSAMYFCASSGFDWVNEQFFGPGTRLTVL.

With regard to this clone: The same CDR3 also results from other DNA sequences found in this sample. The chain employs TRBV5-1 and TRBJ2-7; 8 bases map to TRBD1. CDR3 length: 13 residues. J was trimmed by 2 bases and V by 5 bases; bases with no gene match: 3. Per the germline V gene, CDR1 is SGHRS and CDR2 is YFSETQ. CDR3 region: CASRDRDAYEQYF. DNA for the CDR3: TGCGCCAGCAGGGACAGGGACGCCTACGAGCAGTACTTC.

The genes are TRBV19 and TRBJ2-6; unclear D gene. V was pared by 6 bases and J by 4 bases, with 7 bases between. CDR1 is LNHDA and CDR2 is SQIVND in the germline V gene (reference sequence). This CDR3 region has 13 residues. Here the CDR3 DNA reads TGTGCCAGTAGCTTCTCCGGGGCCAACGTCCTGACTTTC. This translates into CASSFSGANVLTF. The whole variable domain, filled in from reference TRBV19 and TRBJ2-6, reads DGGITQSPKYLFRKEGQNVTLSCEQNLNHDAMYWYRQDPGQGLRLIYYSQIVNDFQKGDIAEGYSVSREKKESFPLTVTSAQKNPTAFYLCASSFSGANVLTFGAGSRLTVL.

This chain joins TRBV2 and TRBJ1-1; no firm D call. Germline V gene sequence: CDR1 SNHLY, CDR2 FYNNEI. The V and J ends lost 11 bases and 4 bases respectively, with 11 bases between them. The CDR3 contains 11 residues. The DNA for the CDR3 is TGTGCCTCACGGGTGCGCACTGAAGCTTTCTTT. Translating gives CASRVRTEAFF.

DNA for the CDR3: TGTGCTAGTGGGACCGGGACAGGGGTGGAACAAGAGACCCAGTACTTC. It is translated as CASGTGTGVEQETQYF. The chain links TRBV12-5 to TRBJ2-5; 10 positions match TRBD1. The CDR3 totals 16 residues. Germline CDR1 is LGHNT and CDR2 is FRNRAP. V lost 6 bases, J lost 2 bases, and 9 bases stayed unmatched. The whole variable domain, filled in from reference TRBV12-5 and TRBJ2-5, reads DARVTQTPRHKVTEMGQEVTMRCQPILGHNTVFWYRQTMMQGLELLAYFRNRAPLDDSGMPKDRFSAEMPDATLATLKIQPSEPRDSAVYFCASGTGTGVEQETQYFGPGTRLLVL.

The rearrangement links TRBV7-9 to TRBJ1-1; D is possibly TRBD1 (5 bases). The germline gives CDR1 SEHNR, CDR2 FQNEAQ (reference sequence). Trimming took off 2 bases at V and 11 bases at J, with 12 bases between the two ends. CDR3 length equals 12 residues. The CDR3 nucleotides are TGTGCCAGCAGCTTACCACCAGGGAGTGCTTTCTTT. Translating gives CASSLPPGSAFF. The complete variable domain, with remaining parts taken from reference TRBV7-9 and TRBJ1-1, reads DTGVSQNPRHKITKRGQNVTFRCDPISEHNRLYWYRQTLGQGPEFLTYFQNEAQLEKSRLLSDRFSAERPKGSFSTLEIQRTEQGDSAMYLCASSLPPGSAFFGQGTRLTVV.

This sequence joins TRBV27 and TRBJ2-7; D may be TRBD2 (6 bases). Trimming left V 6 bases short and J 2 bases short, with 14 bases between. This CDR3 has 14 amino acids. The germline V gene encodes CDR1 MNHEY and CDR2 SMNVEV (reference sequence). CDR3 region: CASRIDAGPYEQYF. The CDR3 DNA sequence: TGTGCCAGCAGGATAGACGCGGGACCCTACGAGCAGTACTTC.

Note on this clone: Other nucleotide sequences in the sample specify the same CDR3. This chain connects TRBV18 to TRBJ2-7; D not certain. V dropped 3 bases and J dropped 4 bases, with 4 bases sitting between them. CDR3 size: 11 residues. CDR1 and CDR2 from the germline V gene are KGHSH and LQKENI. CDR3: CASSPGYEQYF. CDR3 nucleotide sequence: TGTGCCAGCTCACCCGGGTACGAGCAGTACTTC.

This clone was observed a single time. The V and J genes are TRBV28 and TRBJ2-7, with D possibly TRBD1 on 6 matching bases. Germline V gives CDR1 MDHEN, CDR2 SYDVKM. Trimming pared 6 bases from V and 0 bases from J, leaving 15 bases between. The CDR3 contains 15 residues. The CDR3 protein is CASSPTGTLSYEQYF. The CDR3 DNA reads TGTGCCAGCAGCCCAACCGGGACACTCTCCTACGAGCAGTACTTC.

This clone was picked up one time. DNA of the CDR3: TGTGCCAGCAGTTACTCGAAAGCGGGAGCGTCCGAGCAGTACTTC. Protein: CASSYSKAGASEQYF. This chain connects TRBV6-6 to TRBJ2-7; TRBD2 matches at 8 bases. Germline CDR1 MNHNY, CDR2 SVGAGI (reference sequence). V dropped 0 bases and J dropped 6; count of bases not matched to a gene: 7. The CDR3 runs 15 residues.